The entry below gives a single TCR beta chain sequence along with its context. The CDR3 covers 12 residues. The V end lost 1 base, the J end lost 6 bases, and 3 bases lay between the germline ends. CDR1 is MDHEN and CDR2 is SYDVKM in the germline V gene. The data were obtained in a study of control samples from healthy donors and cancer patients. Measured with immunoSEQ multiplex PCR; TCRdb has only the in-frame clones, and not every one. The table includes some 150,000 clones, approximately 92% detected once. Sequencing input: blood. The chain uses TRBV28 and TRBJ2-2; D not certain. The clonotype comes from a man aged 25-45 years in good health. CDR3 sequence: CASSLSSGELFF. In DNA, the CDR3 is TGTGCCAGCAGTTTATCTTCCGGGGAGCTGTTTTTT.